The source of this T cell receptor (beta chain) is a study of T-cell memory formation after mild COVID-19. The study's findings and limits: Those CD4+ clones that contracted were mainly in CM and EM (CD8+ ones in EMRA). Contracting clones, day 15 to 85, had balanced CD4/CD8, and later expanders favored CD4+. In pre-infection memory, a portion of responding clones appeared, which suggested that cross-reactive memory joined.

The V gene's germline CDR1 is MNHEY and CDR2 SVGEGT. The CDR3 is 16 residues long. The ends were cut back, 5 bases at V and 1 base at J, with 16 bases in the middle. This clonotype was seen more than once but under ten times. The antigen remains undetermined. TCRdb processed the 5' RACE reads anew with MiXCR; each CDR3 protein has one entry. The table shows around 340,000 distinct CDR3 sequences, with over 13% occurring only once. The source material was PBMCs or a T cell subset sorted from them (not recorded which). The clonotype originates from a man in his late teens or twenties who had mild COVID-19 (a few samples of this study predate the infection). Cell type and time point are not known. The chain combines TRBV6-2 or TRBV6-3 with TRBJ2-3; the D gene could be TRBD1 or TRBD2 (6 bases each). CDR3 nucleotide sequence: TGTGCCAGCAGTCTTATGGGGGGCGGGGGCACAGATACGCAGTATTTT. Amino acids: CASSLMGGGGTDTQYF.